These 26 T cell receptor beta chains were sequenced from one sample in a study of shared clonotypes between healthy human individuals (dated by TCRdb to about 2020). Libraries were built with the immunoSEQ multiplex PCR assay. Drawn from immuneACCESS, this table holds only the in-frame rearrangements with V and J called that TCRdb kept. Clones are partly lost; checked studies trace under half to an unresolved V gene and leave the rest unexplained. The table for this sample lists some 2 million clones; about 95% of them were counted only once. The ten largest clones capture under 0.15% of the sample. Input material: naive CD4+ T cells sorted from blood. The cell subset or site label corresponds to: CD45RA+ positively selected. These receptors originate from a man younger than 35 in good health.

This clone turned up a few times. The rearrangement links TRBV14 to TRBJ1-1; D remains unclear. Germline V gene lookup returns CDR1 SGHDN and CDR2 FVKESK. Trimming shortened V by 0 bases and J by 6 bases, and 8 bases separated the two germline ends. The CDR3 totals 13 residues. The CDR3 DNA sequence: TGTGCCAGCAGCCAAGATAGGTTCGCTGAAGCTTTCTTT. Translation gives CASSQDRFAEAFF. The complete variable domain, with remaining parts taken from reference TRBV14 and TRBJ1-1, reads EAGVTQFPSHSVIEKGQTVTLRCDPISGHDNLYWYRRVMGKEIKFLLHFVKESKQDESGMPNNRFLAERTGGTYSTLKVQPAELEDSGVYFCASSQDRFAEAFFGQGTRLTVV.

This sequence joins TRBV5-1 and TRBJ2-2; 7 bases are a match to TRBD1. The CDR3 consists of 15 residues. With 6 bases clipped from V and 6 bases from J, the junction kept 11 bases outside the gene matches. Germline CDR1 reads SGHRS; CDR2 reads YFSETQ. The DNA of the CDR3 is TGCGCCAGCACCCCCGGGACAGAGCGACCCGGGGAGCTGTTTTTT. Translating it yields CASTPGTERPGELFF.

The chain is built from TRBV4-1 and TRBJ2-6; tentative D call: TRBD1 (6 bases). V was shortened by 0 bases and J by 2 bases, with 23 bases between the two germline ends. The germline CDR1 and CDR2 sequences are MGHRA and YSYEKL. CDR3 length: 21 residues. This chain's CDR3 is CASSQDGYEGRGSAGANVLTF. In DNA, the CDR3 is TGCGCCAGCAGCCAAGACGGTTACGAGGGCAGGGGTTCAGCTGGGGCCAACGTCCTGACTTTC.

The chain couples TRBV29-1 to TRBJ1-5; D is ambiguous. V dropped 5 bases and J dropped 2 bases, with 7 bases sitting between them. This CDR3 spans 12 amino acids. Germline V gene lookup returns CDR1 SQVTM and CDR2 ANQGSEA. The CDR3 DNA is TGCAGCGTTAGCGAGGGCAATCAGCCCCAGCATTTT. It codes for CSVSEGNQPQHF.

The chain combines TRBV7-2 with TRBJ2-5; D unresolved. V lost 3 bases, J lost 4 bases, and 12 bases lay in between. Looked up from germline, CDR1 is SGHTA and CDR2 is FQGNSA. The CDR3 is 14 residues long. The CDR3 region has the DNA TGTGCCAGCAGCTTCGGAATAGCTGGAGAGACCCAGTACTTC. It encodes CASSFGIAGETQYF. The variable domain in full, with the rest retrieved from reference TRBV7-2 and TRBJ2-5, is GAGVSQSPSNKVTEKGKDVELRCDPISGHTALYWYRQSLGQGLEFLIYFQGNSAPDKSGLPSDRFSAERTGGSVSTLTIQRTQQEDSAVYLCASSFGIAGETQYFGPGTRLLVL.

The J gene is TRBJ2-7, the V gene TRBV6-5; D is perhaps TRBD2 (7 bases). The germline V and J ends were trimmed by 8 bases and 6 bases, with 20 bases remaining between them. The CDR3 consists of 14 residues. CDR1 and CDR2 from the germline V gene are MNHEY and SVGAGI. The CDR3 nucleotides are TGTGCCAGCCGGGGGGCTGGTGCTGGACTCGAGCAGTACTTC. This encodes CASRGAGAGLEQYF.

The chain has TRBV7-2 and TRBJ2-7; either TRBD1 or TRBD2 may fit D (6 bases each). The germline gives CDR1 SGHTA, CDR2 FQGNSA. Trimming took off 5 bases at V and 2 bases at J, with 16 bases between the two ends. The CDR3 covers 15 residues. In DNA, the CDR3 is TGTGCCAGCAGCCCCGCGGGGACAACAGCCTACGAGCAGTACTTC. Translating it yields CASSPAGTTAYEQYF.

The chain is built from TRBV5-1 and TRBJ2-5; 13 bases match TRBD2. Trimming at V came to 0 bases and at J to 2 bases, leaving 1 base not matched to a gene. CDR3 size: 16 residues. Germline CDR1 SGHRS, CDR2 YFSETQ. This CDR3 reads CASSLEGLAGQETQYF. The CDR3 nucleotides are TGCGCCAGCAGCTTGGAGGGACTAGCGGGACAAGAGACCCAGTACTTC.

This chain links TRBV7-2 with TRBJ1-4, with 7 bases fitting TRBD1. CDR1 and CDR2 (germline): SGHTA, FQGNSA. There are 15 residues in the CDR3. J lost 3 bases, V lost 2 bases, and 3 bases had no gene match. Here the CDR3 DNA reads TGTGCCAGCAGCTTACAGGGGGGGGCTAATGAAAAACTGTTTTTT. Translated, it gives CASSLQGGANEKLFF.

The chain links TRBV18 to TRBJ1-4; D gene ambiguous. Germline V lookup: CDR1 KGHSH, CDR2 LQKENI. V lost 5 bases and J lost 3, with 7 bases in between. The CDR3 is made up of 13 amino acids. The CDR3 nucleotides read TGTGCCAGCTCATGGGTGGCTAATGAAAAACTGTTTTTT. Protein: CASSWVANEKLFF.

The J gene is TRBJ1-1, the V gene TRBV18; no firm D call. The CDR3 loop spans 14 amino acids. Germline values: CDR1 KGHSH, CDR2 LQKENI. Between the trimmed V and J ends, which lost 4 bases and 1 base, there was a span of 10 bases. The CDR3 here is CASSLQTSNTEAFF. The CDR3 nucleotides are TGTGCCAGCTCACTACAGACCTCGAACACTGAAGCTTTCTTT.

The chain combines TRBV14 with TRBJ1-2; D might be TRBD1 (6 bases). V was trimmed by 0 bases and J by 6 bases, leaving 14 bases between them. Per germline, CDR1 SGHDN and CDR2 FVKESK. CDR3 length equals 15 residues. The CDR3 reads CASSQDEWGGNGYTF. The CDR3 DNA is TGTGCCAGCAGCCAAGATGAATGGGGGGGCAATGGCTACACCTTC. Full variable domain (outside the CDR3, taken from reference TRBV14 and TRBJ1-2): EAGVTQFPSHSVIEKGQTVTLRCDPISGHDNLYWYRRVMGKEIKFLLHFVKESKQDESGMPNNRFLAERTGGTYSTLKVQPAELEDSGVYFCASSQDEWGGNGYTFGSGTRLTVV.

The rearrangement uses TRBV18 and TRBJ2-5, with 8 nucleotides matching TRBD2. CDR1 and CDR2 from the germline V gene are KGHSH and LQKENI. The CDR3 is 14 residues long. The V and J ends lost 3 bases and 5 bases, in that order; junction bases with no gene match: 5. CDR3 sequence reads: CASSPAGGSETQYF. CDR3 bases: TGTGCCAGCTCACCGGCGGGGGGCAGCGAGACCCAGTACTTC. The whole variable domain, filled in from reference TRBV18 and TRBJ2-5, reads NAGVMQNPRHLVRRRGQEARLRCSPMKGHSHVYWYRQLPEEGLKFMVYLQKENIIDESGMPKERFSAEFPKEGPSILRIQQVVRGDSAAYFCASSPAGGSETQYFGPGTRLLVL.

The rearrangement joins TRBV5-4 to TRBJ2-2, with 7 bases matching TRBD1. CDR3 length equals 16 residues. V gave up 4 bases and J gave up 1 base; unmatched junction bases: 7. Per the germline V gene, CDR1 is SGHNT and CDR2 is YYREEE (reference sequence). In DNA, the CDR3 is TGTGCCAGCAGCAATGGACAGGTCGAGAACACCGGGGAGCTGTTTTTT. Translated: CASSNGQVENTGELFF.

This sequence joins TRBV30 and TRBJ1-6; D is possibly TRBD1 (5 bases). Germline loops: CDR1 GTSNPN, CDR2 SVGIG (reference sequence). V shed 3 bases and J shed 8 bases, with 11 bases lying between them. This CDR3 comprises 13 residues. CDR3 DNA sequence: TGTGCCTGGAGCCGGGGCCCAGATTCACCCCTCCACTTT. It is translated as CAWSRGPDSPLHF.

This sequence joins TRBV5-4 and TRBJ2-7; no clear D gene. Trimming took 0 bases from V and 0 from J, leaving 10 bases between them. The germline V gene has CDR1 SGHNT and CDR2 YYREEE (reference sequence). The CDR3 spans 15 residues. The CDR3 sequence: CASSLGHVSSYEQYF. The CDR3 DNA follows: TGTGCCAGCAGCTTGGGACATGTGAGCTCCTACGAGCAGTACTTC.

CDR3 nucleotides: TGTGCCAGCAGCCCCAGACAGGGGACCGGGGAGCTGTTTTTT. Translating it yields CASSPRQGTGELFF. This chain joins TRBV2 and TRBJ2-2; 8 bases map to TRBD1. Germline CDR1 is SNHLY and CDR2 is FYNNEI. The CDR3 contains 14 residues. The J segment lost 5 bases and the V segment lost 6 bases, leaving 5 bases of the junction unmatched.

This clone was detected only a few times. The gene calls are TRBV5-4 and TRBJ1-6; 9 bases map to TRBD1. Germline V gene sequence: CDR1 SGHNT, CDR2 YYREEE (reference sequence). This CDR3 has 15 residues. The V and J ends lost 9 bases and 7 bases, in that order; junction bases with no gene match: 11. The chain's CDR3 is CATLRSGTGNSPLHF. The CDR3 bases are TGTGCCACCCTAAGAAGTGGGACAGGGAATTCACCCCTCCACTTT.

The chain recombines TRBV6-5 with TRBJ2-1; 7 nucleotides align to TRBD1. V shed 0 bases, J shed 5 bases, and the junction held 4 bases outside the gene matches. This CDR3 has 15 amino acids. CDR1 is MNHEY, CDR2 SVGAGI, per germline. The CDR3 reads CASSYSGTANNEQFF. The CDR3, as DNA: TGTGCCAGCAGTTACTCCGGGACAGCGAACAATGAGCAGTTCTTC.

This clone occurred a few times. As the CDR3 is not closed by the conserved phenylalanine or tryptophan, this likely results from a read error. The DNA of the CDR3 is TGTGCCAGCAGCGTCCCTAGCGGTCCAATGTCAGGGGAGCTGTTTTCT. Translated, it gives CASSVPSGPMSGELFS. The chain carries TRBV5-4 and TRBJ2-2, with 7 bases fitting TRBD2. The CDR3 is made up of 16 amino acids. Germline CDR1 SGHNT, CDR2 YYREEE (reference sequence). Unmatched junction bases numbered 14, after V lost 4 bases and J lost 8 bases.

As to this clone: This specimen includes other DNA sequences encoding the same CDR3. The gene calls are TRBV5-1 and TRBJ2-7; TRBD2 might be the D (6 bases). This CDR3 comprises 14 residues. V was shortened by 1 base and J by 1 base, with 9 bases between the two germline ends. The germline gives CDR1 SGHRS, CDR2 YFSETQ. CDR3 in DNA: TGCGCCAGCAGCTTGTACAGCGGGTCCTACGAGCAGTACTTC. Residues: CASSLYSGSYEQYF.

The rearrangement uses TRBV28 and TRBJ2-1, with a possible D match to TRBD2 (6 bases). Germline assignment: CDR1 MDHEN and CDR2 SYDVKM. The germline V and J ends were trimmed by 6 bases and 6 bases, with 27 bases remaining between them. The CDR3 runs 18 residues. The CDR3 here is CASSLKFGAGITGNEQFF. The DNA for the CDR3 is TGTGCCAGCAGCTTAAAGTTCGGTGCGGGAATCACTGGCAATGAGCAGTTCTTC.

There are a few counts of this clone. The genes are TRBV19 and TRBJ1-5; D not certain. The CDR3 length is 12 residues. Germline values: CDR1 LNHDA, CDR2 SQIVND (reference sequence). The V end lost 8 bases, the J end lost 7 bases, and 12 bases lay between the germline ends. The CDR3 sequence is CASGQPGQPQHF. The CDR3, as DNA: TGTGCCAGTGGGCAGCCGGGACAGCCCCAGCATTTT.

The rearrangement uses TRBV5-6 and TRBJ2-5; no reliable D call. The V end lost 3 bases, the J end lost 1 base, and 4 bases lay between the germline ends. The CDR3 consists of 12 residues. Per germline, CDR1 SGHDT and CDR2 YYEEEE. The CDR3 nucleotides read TGTGCCAGCAGCTCCCGCCAAGAGACCCAGTACTTC. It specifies CASSSRQETQYF.

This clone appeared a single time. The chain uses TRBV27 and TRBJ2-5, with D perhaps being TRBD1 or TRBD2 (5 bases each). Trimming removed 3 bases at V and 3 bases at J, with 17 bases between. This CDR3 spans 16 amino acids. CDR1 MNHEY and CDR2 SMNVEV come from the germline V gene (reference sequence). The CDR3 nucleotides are TGTGCCAGCAGTTTGGTATCGGCCCTGGGGGAAGAGACCCAGTACTTC. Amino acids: CASSLVSALGEETQYF.

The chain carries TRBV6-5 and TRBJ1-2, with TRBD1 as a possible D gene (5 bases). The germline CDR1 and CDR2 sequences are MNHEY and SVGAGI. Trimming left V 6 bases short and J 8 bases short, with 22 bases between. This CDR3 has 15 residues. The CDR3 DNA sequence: TGTGCCAGCAGACGACAGTCCCAGTCCGAGGGGGGCTACACCTTC. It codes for CASRRQSQSEGGYTF.